The 24 T cell receptor beta chains given below trace back to one sample, sequenced in a study of cytomegalovirus exposure and HLA in healthy donors. Primers for the PCR totalled 60 Vbeta and 13 Jbeta. Sequenced by immunoSEQ multiplex PCR; TCRdb stores in-frame clones only, minus some. The data show 85,000 to 100,000 clones, with around 82% seen just once and around 3.6% held by the top ten. The sequencing sample was made of PBMCs. The source is a man aged 35 to 55 in good health and CMV-seronegative.

The CDR3 loop reads CASSLADQGSGELFF. CDR3 nucleotides: TGTGCCAGCAGCTTAGCAGATCAGGGGAGCGGGGAGCTGTTTTTT. This sequence joins TRBV11-1 and TRBJ2-2; D may be TRBD1 (6 bases). With 0 bases removed from V and 7 bases from J, the gap between germline ends came to 12 bases. The germline V gene encodes CDR1 SGHAT and CDR2 FQDESV (reference sequence). This CDR3 is built from 15 residues.

The chain couples TRBV5-4 to TRBJ1-4; perhaps TRBD1 as D (6 bases). This CDR3 is 15 amino acids long. The germline gives CDR1 SGHNT, CDR2 YYREEE (reference sequence). V was pared by 4 bases and J by 0 bases, with 10 bases between. CDR3 loop: CASSPGDPTNEKLFF. DNA for the CDR3: TGTGCCAGCAGCCCAGGGGACCCAACTAATGAAAAACTGTTTTTT.

This clone was seen only once. The chain has TRBV5-1 and TRBJ1-2; TRBD1 aligns across 7 bases. CDR3 length: 14 residues. Germline CDR1 reads SGHRS; CDR2 reads YFSETQ. The V gene end was trimmed by 3 bases and the J gene end by 2 bases; junction bases not matched to a gene: 4. CDR3 in amino acids: CASSSTGMNYGYTF. The CDR3 DNA reads TGCGCCAGCAGCTCGACAGGGATGAACTATGGCTACACCTTC.

DNA of the CDR3: TGTGCCAGCAGCGTAGAAGACGGGGGGGCCCGGGATACGCAGTATTTT. It specifies CASSVEDGGARDTQYF. V gene TRBV9 combines with J gene TRBJ2-3, with 8 bases lining up with TRBD2. CDR3 length equals 16 residues. V was clipped by 0 bases and J by 6 bases; unmatched bases: 9. Germline V lookup: CDR1 SGDLS, CDR2 YYNGEE.

The genes are TRBV5-6 and TRBJ1-5; a weak D match, TRBD1 (5 bases). Per germline, CDR1 SGHDT and CDR2 YYEEEE. V lost 0 bases, J lost 5 bases, and 15 bases lay in between. The CDR3 covers 16 residues. CDR3 DNA sequence: TGTGCCAGCAGCTTGGGGAGGGGTTCTTTCTATCAGCCCCAGCATTTT. It codes for CASSLGRGSFYQPQHF.

The rearrangement links TRBV27 to TRBJ1-2, with 7 bases that match TRBD1. Germline V gives CDR1 MNHEY, CDR2 SMNVEV (reference sequence). The J segment lost 8 bases and the V segment lost 5 bases, leaving 17 bases of the junction unmatched. The CDR3 consists of 16 residues. This chain's CDR3 is CASSARLGQGGGGYTF. The CDR3 nucleotides read TGTGCCAGCAGTGCCCGATTGGGGCAGGGGGGTGGGGGCTACACCTTC.

This clone was observed a single time. The chain has TRBV19 and TRBJ2-5; 7 positions agree with TRBD1. Trimming took 2 bases from V and 5 from J; bases not matched to a gene: 2. CDR1 LNHDA and CDR2 SQIVND come from the germline V gene (reference sequence). This CDR3 comprises 13 residues. DNA for the CDR3: TGTGCCAGTAGTATAAGGGGGCGGGAGACCCAGTACTTC. Its translation: CASSIRGRETQYF.

This chain connects TRBV6-5 to TRBJ1-6, with TRBD1 matching over 7 bases. Germline V gives CDR1 MNHEY, CDR2 SVGAGI. The CDR3 runs 13 residues. V lost 8 bases, J lost 10 bases, and 8 bases stayed unmatched. The CDR3 region is CASRDSRGSPLHF. The CDR3 DNA follows: TGTGCCAGCCGGGACAGCCGGGGATCACCCCTCCACTTT.

V and J are TRBV4-2 and TRBJ1-2; 7 bases match TRBD1. The CDR3 is made up of 13 amino acids. Germline-derived CDR1 and CDR2 are LGHNA and YNFKEQ. The junction had 1 base not matched to a gene; V was cut back by 4 bases and J by 2 bases. CDR3 residues: CASSLGQNYGYTF. In nucleotides, the CDR3 is TGTGCCAGCAGCCTGGGACAGAACTATGGCTACACCTTC.

This sequence joins TRBV10-3 and TRBJ2-7, with D unresolved. The CDR3 is made up of 12 amino acids. The V gene's germline CDR1 is ENHRY and CDR2 SYGVKD. V was pared by 2 bases and J by 2 bases, with 4 bases between. The CDR3 DNA follows: TGTGCCATCAGTGAGGAGGCCTACGAGCAGTACTTC. Translating it yields CAISEEAYEQYF.

The rearrangement links TRBV5-1 to TRBJ2-7, with TRBD1 identical over 10 bases. Germline loops: CDR1 SGHRS, CDR2 YFSETQ. V was pared by 8 bases and J by 6 bases, with 11 bases of the junction left unmatched. The CDR3 is 14 amino acids. Written as DNA, the CDR3 is TGCGCCAGTCAACGTGGGACAGGGGCTATCGAGCAGTACTTC. The encoded protein is CASQRGTGAIEQYF.

The chain uses TRBV19 and TRBJ2-1, with D uncertain. This CDR3 contains 13 residues. Germline V lookup: CDR1 LNHDA, CDR2 SQIVND (reference sequence). V shed 1 base and J shed 6 bases, with 7 bases lying between them. The CDR3 protein is CASSIGPSNEQFF. DNA for the CDR3: TGTGCCAGTAGTATAGGGCCGTCCAATGAGCAGTTCTTC.

This chain uses TRBV9 with TRBJ1-2; TRBD1 aligns across 9 bases. V lost 4 bases, J lost 2 bases, and 6 bases stayed unmatched. There are 15 residues in the CDR3. CDR1 is SGDLS, CDR2 YYNGEE, per germline. The CDR3 DNA is TGTGCCAGCAGCCCGTGGACAGGGGCAAACTATGGCTACACCTTC. Its translation: CASSPWTGANYGYTF.

V usage is TRBV6-5 and J usage is TRBJ1-1, with 9 bases fitting TRBD1. This CDR3 has 15 amino acids. The trim removed 8 bases at V and 4 bases at J, leaving 11 bases unmatched. Germline CDR1 reads MNHEY; CDR2 reads SVGAGI. CDR3 residues: CASYTEDRGSTEAFF. For the CDR3, the DNA is TGTGCCAGCTATACGGAAGACAGGGGGAGCACTGAAGCTTTCTTT.

This chain connects TRBV5-8 to TRBJ2-2; no firm D call. V lost 4 bases and J lost 4, with 11 bases in between. The CDR3 totals 14 residues. CDR1 is SGHTS and CDR2 is YDEGEE in the germline V gene. CDR3 sequence (DNA): TGTGCCAGCAGCCCCCTGGCCCCCACCGGGGAGCTGTTTTTT. Translation: CASSPLAPTGELFF.

The V and J genes are TRBV6-1 and TRBJ2-7; 9 positions match TRBD2. CDR1 is MNHNS, CDR2 SASEGT, per germline. The CDR3 spans 15 residues. With 0 bases clipped from V and 6 bases from J, the junction kept 6 bases outside the gene matches. The DNA for the CDR3 is TGTGCCAGCAGTGAAGCGTCGCTAGCGGGATCCGAGCAGTACTTC. It is translated as CASSEASLAGSEQYF.

The rearrangement uses TRBV28 and TRBJ1-5; 7 bases map to TRBD1. The V gene's germline CDR1 is MDHEN and CDR2 SYDVKM. V was clipped by 3 bases and J by 0 bases; unmatched bases: 5. The CDR3 runs 16 residues. The CDR3 nucleotides are TGTGCCAGCAGTTTCAGGGACAGCTATAGCAATCAGCCCCAGCATTTT. This translates into CASSFRDSYSNQPQHF.

The chain uses TRBV5-1 and TRBJ1-2; TRBD1 agrees at 7 bases. This CDR3 spans 15 amino acids. The junction had 10 bases not matched to a gene; V was cut back by 4 bases and J by 4 bases. Germline V CDR1 and CDR2: SGHRS, YFSETQ. The CDR3 loop reads CASSPRTGAPYGYTF. The CDR3 nucleotides are TGCGCCAGCAGCCCAAGGACAGGAGCCCCCTATGGCTACACCTTC.

The chain joins TRBV15 to TRBJ1-2; 7 bases are a match to TRBD1. The trim removed 5 bases at V and 6 bases at J, leaving 6 bases unmatched. CDR1 and CDR2 (germline): LNHNV, YYDKDF (reference sequence). The CDR3 has 13 amino acids. In DNA, the CDR3 is TGTGCCACCAGCCCGGACAGGAAGCATGGCTACACCTTC. Translated, it gives CATSPDRKHGYTF.

The sample holds a few counts of this clone. Other DNA sequences within the sample encode an identical CDR3. The J gene is TRBJ2-7, the V gene TRBV10-1; D might be TRBD1 (6 bases). Germline V lookup: CDR1 WNHNN, CDR2 SYGVQD (reference sequence). The CDR3 contains 13 residues. V shed 5 bases and J shed 4 bases, with 12 bases lying between them. The CDR3 sequence is CASSSLRGYEQYF. The CDR3 nucleotides read TGCGCCAGCAGTTCTCTCAGGGGTTACGAGCAGTACTTC.

The gene calls are TRBV7-9 and TRBJ2-1; 10 bases align to TRBD2. The CDR3 runs 18 residues. The V gene's germline CDR1 is SEHNR and CDR2 FQNEAQ (reference sequence). The ends lost 0 bases at V and 3 bases at J; junction bases unmatched: 8. The CDR3 is CASSLALRLAGVYNEQFF. The CDR3 bases are TGTGCCAGCAGCTTAGCGCTAAGGCTAGCGGGGGTCTACAATGAGCAGTTCTTC. Full variable domain (rest looked up from reference TRBV7-9 and TRBJ2-1): DTGVSQNPRHKITKRGQNVTFRCDPISEHNRLYWYRQTLGQGPEFLTYFQNEAQLEKSRLLSDRFSAERPKGSFSTLEIQRTEQGDSAMYLCASSLALRLAGVYNEQFFGPGTRLTVL.

This chain joins TRBV7-2 and TRBJ2-1, with TRBD2 identical over 7 bases. CDR3 size: 14 residues. V lost 3 bases to trimming and J lost 10 bases; unmatched junction nucleotides: 9. CDR1 and CDR2 (germline): SGHTA, FQGNSA. CDR3 loop: CASSFRLGGGEQFF. CDR3 DNA: TGTGCCAGCAGCTTTAGACTCGGGGGAGGGGAGCAGTTCTTC. The whole variable domain, filled in from reference TRBV7-2 and TRBJ2-1, reads GAGVSQSPSNKVTEKGKDVELRCDPISGHTALYWYRQSLGQGLEFLIYFQGNSAPDKSGLPSDRFSAERTGGSVSTLTIQRTQQEDSAVYLCASSFRLGGGEQFFGPGTRLTVL.

This chain links TRBV28 with TRBJ1-1; 7 bases map to TRBD1. The CDR3 is 13 amino acids. Trimming at V came to 5 bases and at J to 4 bases, leaving 4 bases not matched to a gene. CDR1 and CDR2 from the germline V gene are MDHEN and SYDVKM. The CDR3 protein is CASSRGLGTEAFF. The CDR3 nucleotides read TGTGCCAGCAGTAGGGGGCTGGGCACTGAAGCTTTCTTT.

This chain uses TRBV10-3 with TRBJ1-4; D not certain. Germline V gives CDR1 ENHRY, CDR2 SYGVKD. The CDR3 is 14 residues long. The germline V and J ends were trimmed by 3 bases and 4 bases, with 9 bases remaining between them. CDR3 nucleotide sequence: TGTGCCATCAGTGAAGGAGGGCTTAATGAAAAACTGTTTTTT. This codes for CAISEGGLNEKLFF.